This TCR beta chain was documented in a study of T cell clones after liver transplantation. As for the study in general: Immunosuppression withdrawal was tried within 2 years after liver transplantation in this trial. Post-transplant blood was tracked for graft-donor-reactive T cell clones identified in a pre-transplant mixed lymphocyte reaction. Until 12-24 months post-transplant, subjects got standard immunosuppression and no induction.

TCRdb's copy holds only in-frame clones and misses some; the assay was immunoSEQ multiplex PCR. There are roughly 70,000 clones in the sample; roughly 80% occur only once, and about 0.64% lies in the top ten. Germline V gene lookup returns CDR1 MDHEN and CDR2 SYDVKM. The CDR3 totals 15 residues. The germline V and J ends were trimmed by 5 bases and 1 base, with 12 bases remaining between them. The V call is TRBV28, the J call TRBJ1-5; tentative D call: TRBD1 (6 bases). The receptor's source is a human donor who received a liver transplant. This material consisted of CD4+ T cells from blood, taken before liver transplant. Here the CDR3 DNA reads TGTGCCAGCAGTCCTTCAGGGGTAAGCAATCAGCCCCAGCATTTT. This translates into CASSPSGVSNQPQHF.